The clone carrying this T cell receptor (beta chain) appeared a few times. Its antigen is still unknown. This entry comes from a study of cytomegalovirus exposure and HLA in healthy donors. Study results and limitations: Across donors, sequencing depth was assumed by presence/absence analyses to be roughly uniform.

PCR amplification relied on 60 Vbeta primers (plus 13 Jbeta primers). Clones were sequenced by immunoSEQ multiplex PCR, and TCRdb holds only the in-frame ones, with some missing. This sample has over 110,000 clones, with 82% found just once. The V gene end was trimmed by 7 bases and the J gene end by 4 bases; junction bases not matched to a gene: 4. The CDR3 has 12 amino acids. In germline, CDR1 is SGHKS, CDR2 YYEKEE (reference sequence). Sequenced sample: PBMCs. V and J are TRBV5-5 and TRBJ2-5; 7 nucleotides agree with TRBD1. This sequence originates from a male donor in good health and CMV-seronegative. This chain's CDR3 is CASDREGETQYF. Written as DNA, the CDR3 is TGTGCCAGCGACAGGGAAGGAGAGACCCAGTACTTC.